These 24 T cell receptor beta chains were sequenced from one sample in a study of graft-versus-host responses after intestinal transplantation. Profiling relied on immunoSEQ multiplex PCR, and the TCRdb table lists in-frame clones only, not all of them. The profile shows more than 100,000 clones, about 95% of them singletons. Their antigen targets remain unknown. The material was unstimulated CD8+ T cells sorted from spleen or lymph node cells, obtained before intestinal transplant. The receptors shown here come from a human donor who received an intestinal transplant.

The V call is TRBV6-5, the J call TRBJ1-4, with 9 bases matching TRBD1. After removal of 6 bases from V and 5 bases from J, the junction contained 7 bases not matched to a gene. This CDR3 has 15 amino acids. From germline, CDR1 is MNHEY and CDR2 SVGAGI. CDR3 sequence: CASRSRDRVNEKLFF. The CDR3 DNA follows: TGTGCCAGCAGGAGCCGGGACAGGGTAAATGAAAAACTGTTTTTT.

This chain joins TRBV5-1 and TRBJ1-1; D is undetermined. Deletions cut 0 bases from V and 2 bases from J, with 8 bases between. The germline gives CDR1 SGHRS, CDR2 YFSETQ. CDR3 length: 14 residues. CDR3 bases: TGCGCCAGCAGCTTGGCCGGATACAACACTGAAGCTTTCTTT. Translation gives CASSLAGYNTEAFF.

This rearrangement joins TRBV27 to TRBJ2-7; D is perhaps TRBD1 (6 bases). Per the germline V gene, CDR1 is MNHEY and CDR2 is SMNVEV (reference sequence). V gave up 8 bases and J gave up 3 bases, with 17 bases separating them. The CDR3 has 14 amino acids. Here the CDR3 DNA reads TGTGCCAGCCAACCCAGGGGAGTAATCTACGAGCAGTACTTC. Its translation is CASQPRGVIYEQYF.

The V and J genes are TRBV20-1 and TRBJ1-2; weak D call: TRBD1 (5 bases). The CDR3 length is 11 residues. Trimming pared 5 bases from V and 4 bases from J, leaving 8 bases between. Per germline, CDR1 DFQATT and CDR2 SNEGSKA (reference sequence). The CDR3 protein is CSAWDSYGYTF. As DNA, the CDR3 is TGCAGTGCTTGGGACTCCTATGGCTACACCTTC.

The chain is built from TRBV5-1 and TRBJ2-4, with TRBD1 as a possible D gene (6 bases). Germline assignment: CDR1 SGHRS and CDR2 YFSETQ. CDR3 length equals 16 residues. V was clipped by 4 bases and J by 1 base, with 15 bases between them. The CDR3 region has the DNA TGCGCCAGCAGCCTACAGGGTAATGGGGCCAAAAACATTCAGTACTTC. Translating it yields CASSLQGNGAKNIQYF. The variable domain in full, completed from reference TRBV5-1 and TRBJ2-4, reads KAGVTQTPRYLIKTRGQQVTLSCSPISGHRSVSWYQQTPGQGLQFLFEYFSETQRNKGNFPGRFSGRQFSNSRSEMNVSTLELGDSALYLCASSLQGNGAKNIQYFGAGTRLSVL.

The J gene is TRBJ1-1, the V gene TRBV30; D unresolved. Trimming pared 3 bases from V and 3 bases from J, leaving 8 bases between. The germline gives CDR1 GTSNPN, CDR2 SVGIG (reference sequence). The CDR3 has 12 amino acids. The CDR3 coding sequence is TGTGCCTGGAGCTACGCCCACACTGAAGCTTTCTTT. Its protein is CAWSYAHTEAFF.

V gene TRBV21-1 combines with J gene TRBJ2-4. TRBV21-1 is deemed a pseudogene. This CDR3 spans 13 amino acids. The CDR3: CASPILWGNIQYF. The DNA of the CDR3 is TGTGCCAGCCCTATCCTGTGGGGAAACATTCAGTACTTC.

The chain has TRBV5-6 and TRBJ2-4, with D unresolved. The CDR3 spans 13 residues. Germline loops: CDR1 SGHDT, CDR2 YYEEEE. Trimming removed 0 bases at V and 5 bases at J, with 6 bases between. DNA for the CDR3: TGTGCCAGCAGCTTGGCGGCTGAAAACATTCAGTACTTC. Encoded protein: CASSLAAENIQYF. Complete variable domain (other parts from reference TRBV5-6 and TRBJ2-4): DAGVTQSPTHLIKTRGQQVTLRCSPKSGHDTVSWYQQALGQGPQFIFQYYEEEERQRGNFPDRFSGHQFPNYSSELNVNALLLGDSALYLCASSLAAENIQYFGAGTRLSVL.

The chain has TRBV10-2 and TRBJ2-2; TRBD2 matches 11 bases. The V gene end was trimmed by 6 bases and the J gene end by 3 bases; junction bases not matched to a gene: 3. The germline gives CDR1 WSHSY, CDR2 SAAADI. This CDR3 comprises 15 residues. The CDR3 nucleotides read TGCGCCAGCAGGTCTAGCGGGAGGTACACCGGGGAGCTGTTTTTT. The encoded protein is CASRSSGRYTGELFF.

V usage is TRBV6-5 and J usage is TRBJ1-2, with D unclear. The CDR3 runs to 14 residues. V dropped 3 bases and J dropped 4 bases, with 12 bases sitting between them. Germline CDR1 and CDR2: MNHEY and SVGAGI. The DNA for the CDR3 is TGTGCCAGCAGTTATTCGGAAACGCTCTATGGCTACACCTTC. This sequence encodes CASSYSETLYGYTF.

This chain connects TRBV15 to TRBJ2-7, with 9 bases fitting TRBD2. Germline trimming cut 5 bases from V and 9 bases from J; bases unmatched to any gene: 14. This CDR3 region has 15 residues. Germline V gene data show CDR1 as LNHNV and CDR2 as YYDKDF (reference sequence). The chain's CDR3 is CATSPRVSGRVGQYF. Here the CDR3 DNA reads TGTGCCACCAGCCCCCGGGTTAGCGGGAGAGTAGGGCAGTACTTC. Combining the CDR3 with reference TRBV15 and TRBJ2-7 gives the whole variable domain DAMVIQNPRYQVTQFGKPVTLSCSQTLNHNVMYWYQQKSSQAPKLLFHYYDKDFNNEADTPDNFQSRRPNTSFCFLDIRSPGLGDTAMYLCATSPRVSGRVGQYFGPGTRLTVT.

The chain employs TRBV5-4 and TRBJ1-2; 8 bases map to TRBD1. The CDR3 covers 16 residues. V lost 3 bases to trimming and J lost 1 base; unmatched junction nucleotides: 8. The germline gives CDR1 SGHNT, CDR2 YYREEE (reference sequence). DNA for the CDR3: TGTGCCAGCAGCTCCCCTCAGGACAGGGTTAACTATGGCTACACCTTC. Translating gives CASSSPQDRVNYGYTF.

In nucleotides, the CDR3 is TGTGCCAGCAGCCAGGACACCAACAATGAGCAGTTCTTC. Its protein is CASSQDTNNEQFF. The chain couples TRBV11-1 to TRBJ2-1; perhaps TRBD1 as D (5 bases). The germline V gene encodes CDR1 SGHAT and CDR2 FQDESV (reference sequence). The V gene lost 5 bases and the J gene lost 5 bases, with 10 bases spanning the gap. This CDR3 is 13 amino acids long.

The chain has TRBV6-5 and TRBJ2-7, with 12 positions matching TRBD2. The V gene end was trimmed by 3 bases and the J gene end by 6 bases; junction bases not matched to a gene: 3. The length of the CDR3 is 14 residues. The germline V gene has CDR1 MNHEY and CDR2 SVGAGI. DNA for the CDR3: TGTGCCAGCAGTTATACTAGCGGGAGGAGCGAGCAGTACTTC. Translation gives CASSYTSGRSEQYF.

The chain combines TRBV6-1 with TRBJ2-7, with 8 bases identical to TRBD2. V shed 1 base, J shed 3 bases, and the junction held 8 bases outside the gene matches. There are 16 residues in the CDR3. Germline assignment: CDR1 MNHNS and CDR2 SASEGT. CDR3 DNA sequence: TGTGCCAGCAGTGAAGTGATAGCGGGATTCGTCTACGAGCAGTACTTC. Protein: CASSEVIAGFVYEQYF.

The chain recombines TRBV14 with TRBJ2-5, with 7 positions matching TRBD2. The V and J ends lost 0 bases and 7 bases, in that order; junction bases with no gene match: 5. Looked up from germline, CDR1 is SGHDN and CDR2 is FVKESK. This CDR3 region has 14 residues. The CDR3 DNA reads as TGTGCCAGCAGCCAAGATTCTTGGGAGGGGACCCAGTACTTC. Protein: CASSQDSWEGTQYF.

Only a few counts were recorded for this clone. The chain links TRBV28 to TRBJ2-7; 13 nucleotides align to TRBD2. Germline CDR1 and CDR2: MDHEN and SYDVKM. The J segment lost 3 bases and the V segment lost 3 bases, leaving 11 bases of the junction unmatched. This CDR3 spans 18 amino acids. As DNA, the CDR3 is TGTGCCAGCAGTTTTATCGGGACTAGCGGGAAAGGAAACTACGAGCAGTACTTC. This codes for CASSFIGTSGKGNYEQYF.

This chain links TRBV18 with TRBJ1-5; 7 positions agree with TRBD1. Germline trimming cut 2 bases from V and 3 bases from J; bases unmatched to any gene: 7. Germline CDR1 is KGHSH and CDR2 is LQKENI. The CDR3 runs to 16 residues. In nucleotides, the CDR3 is TGTGCCAGCTCACCAGACGGGACAGCAATCAATCAGCCCCAGCATTTT. Translated: CASSPDGTAINQPQHF.

V gene TRBV5-1 combines with J gene TRBJ1-1; TRBD1 agrees at 7 bases. This CDR3 is built from 16 residues. Germline V CDR1 and CDR2: SGHRS, YFSETQ. With 4 bases clipped from V and 3 bases from J, the junction kept 12 bases outside the gene matches. CDR3 coding DNA: TGCGCCAGCAGCCAATATCGGACAGGTTGGGACACTGAAGCTTTCTTT. Protein product: CASSQYRTGWDTEAFF.

V usage is TRBV28 and J usage is TRBJ2-5; TRBD2 aligns across 10 bases. Gene TRBJ2-7 matches the end of the DNA better, so the J call may be wrong. Per the germline V gene, CDR1 is MDHEN and CDR2 is SYDVKM. The CDR3 is made up of 16 amino acids. The CDR3 protein is CASSLVGLADVYEQYF. CDR3 bases: TGTGCCAGCAGTTTAGTTGGACTAGCGGATGTTTACGAGCAGTACTTC.

In regard to this clone: Other DNA sequences from this sample encode an identical CDR3 as well. CDR3: CASTKPKPGTGEIYEQYF. CDR3 nucleotide sequence: TGTGCCAGCACCAAACCAAAACCTGGGACAGGGGAGATCTACGAGCAGTACTTC. This chain joins TRBV28 and TRBJ2-7; TRBD1 aligns across 10 bases. This CDR3 has 18 residues. Per the germline V gene, CDR1 is MDHEN and CDR2 is SYDVKM. Unmatched junction bases numbered 18, after V lost 7 bases and J lost 3 bases.

The chain carries TRBV28 and TRBJ2-3; D is undetermined. Per the germline V gene, CDR1 is MDHEN and CDR2 is SYDVKM. Trimming shortened V by 4 bases and J by 4 bases, and 18 bases separated the two germline ends. This CDR3 has 16 amino acids. In DNA form, the CDR3 reads TGTGCCAGCAGTTCCCAGGTCAAGTGGGGATCAGATACGCAGTATTTT. Translating gives CASSSQVKWGSDTQYF.

For the CDR3, the DNA is TGCGCCAGCAGCCAAGATGGAGGCTCTGGAAACACCATATATTTT. It encodes CASSQDGGSGNTIYF. The rearrangement links TRBV4-3 to TRBJ1-3; no reliable D call. The CDR3 runs 15 residues. The germline V gene encodes CDR1 LGHNA and CDR2 YSLEER. Trimming cost V 0 bases and J 0 bases, with 6 bases left between them.

The chain links TRBV6-1 to TRBJ1-2; no clear D gene. V dropped 6 bases and J dropped 2 bases, with 4 bases sitting between them. CDR3 length: 11 amino acids. Germline CDR1 is MNHNS and CDR2 is SASEGT. This CDR3 is CASRQNYGYTF. Here the CDR3 DNA reads TGTGCCAGCAGACAAAACTATGGCTACACCTTC.